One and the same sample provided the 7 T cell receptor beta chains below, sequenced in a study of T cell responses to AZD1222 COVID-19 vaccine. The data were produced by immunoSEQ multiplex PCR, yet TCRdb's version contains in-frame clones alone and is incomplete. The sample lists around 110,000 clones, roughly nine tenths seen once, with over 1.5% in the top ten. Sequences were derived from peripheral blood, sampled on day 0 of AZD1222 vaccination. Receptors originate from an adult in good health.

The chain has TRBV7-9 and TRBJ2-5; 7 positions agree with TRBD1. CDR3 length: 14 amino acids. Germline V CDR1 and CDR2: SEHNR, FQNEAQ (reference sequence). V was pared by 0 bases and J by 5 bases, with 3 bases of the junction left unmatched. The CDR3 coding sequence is TGTGCCAGCAGCTTAGCGACAGGGCGGGAGACCCAGTACTTC. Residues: CASSLATGRETQYF.

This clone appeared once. The DNA of the CDR3 is TGTGCCACCAGCAGGAACAGGGGTGGGACGAACACCGGGGAGCTGTTTTTT. It encodes CATSRNRGGTNTGELFF. The rearrangement joins TRBV15 to TRBJ2-2; the match to TRBD1 covers 7 bases. This CDR3 comprises 17 residues. Germline V lookup: CDR1 LNHNV, CDR2 YYDKDF (reference sequence). V shed 3 bases and J 0 bases; nucleotides not matched to a gene: 7.

The chain's CDR3 is CASSHAVGQGHNEQFF. The CDR3 DNA follows: TGCGCCAGCAGCCATGCCGTGGGGCAAGGTCACAATGAGCAGTTCTTC. The rearrangement links TRBV4-1 to TRBJ2-1, with D perhaps TRBD1 (5 bases). The V and J ends lost 3 bases and 5 bases respectively, with 17 bases between them. The length of the CDR3 is 16 residues. Germline lookup yields CDR1 MGHRA and CDR2 YSYEKL.

CDR3 DNA sequence: TGTGCCAGCAGCTGTCCACTAGCGGGAGGGCCTGGATTGGGCCACGAGCAGTACGTC. Its translation: CASSCPLAGGPGLGHEQYV. The chain has TRBV21-1 and TRBJ2-7; the listed D gene, TRBD2, was not tested against the DNA. TRBV21-1 is a pseudogene segment. The CDR3 is 19 amino acids.

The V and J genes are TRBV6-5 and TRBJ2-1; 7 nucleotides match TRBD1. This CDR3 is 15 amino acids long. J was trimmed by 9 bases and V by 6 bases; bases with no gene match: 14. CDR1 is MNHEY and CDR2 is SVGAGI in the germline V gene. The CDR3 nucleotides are TGTGCCAGCAGGACCGACAGGGATCGCACGGCTGAGCAGTTCTTC. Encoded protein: CASRTDRDRTAEQFF.

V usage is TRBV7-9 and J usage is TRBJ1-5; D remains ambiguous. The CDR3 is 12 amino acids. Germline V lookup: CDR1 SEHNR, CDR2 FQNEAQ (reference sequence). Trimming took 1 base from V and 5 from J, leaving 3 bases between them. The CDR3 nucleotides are TGTGCCAGCAGCTTAGAGGATCAGCCCCAGCATTTT. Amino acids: CASSLEDQPQHF.

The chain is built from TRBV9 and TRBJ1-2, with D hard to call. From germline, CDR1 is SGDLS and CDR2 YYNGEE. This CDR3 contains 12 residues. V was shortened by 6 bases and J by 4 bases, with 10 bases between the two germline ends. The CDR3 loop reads CASTGLTYGYTF. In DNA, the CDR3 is TGTGCCAGCACCGGCCTGACCTATGGCTACACCTTC.